This T cell receptor (beta chain) was found in a study of response to subunit inactivated influenza vaccine. Study results and limitations: The authors put forward the suggestion that each seasonal influenza vaccination may bring in only a limited number of new T cells.

In regard to this clonotype: The antigen is undetermined.

TCRdb used MiXCR to reprocess the RT-PCR reads, holding one entry per CDR3 protein. The sample carries hundreds of thousands of distinct CDR3 sequences, 14% recorded once. This clonotype was sampled from a man aged 45-65 years who received an inactivated influenza vaccine. The input for sequencing was PBMCs from blood, taken less than 15 days before vaccination.

DNA for the CDR3: TGTGCCAGCAGTTACTCGGTGGGGACAGGCGTCTCTGGGGCCAACGTCCTGACTTTC. Encoded protein: CASSYSVGTGVSGANVLTF. V gene TRBV6-2 or TRBV6-3 combines with J gene TRBJ2-6; 8 nucleotides agree with TRBD1. Germline V gene sequence: CDR1 MNHEY, CDR2 SVGEGT. This CDR3 has 19 residues. V trimming: 0 bases; J trimming: 0 bases; junction bases outside the gene matches: 7.